This TCR beta chain is from a study of Graves' ophthalmopathy and Graves' hyperthyroidism listed by TCRdb under 2018. Notes on the research overall: Peripheral blood samples were taken at the time of initial diagnosis, before any treatment was given. The study used signatures of the TCR beta repertoire to tell Graves' ophthalmopathy apart from Graves' hyperthyroidism and to predict which patients would progress to ophthalmopathy. An independent validation cohort comprised about 20 hyperthyroidism patients and around 16 patients who later progressed from hyperthyroidism to ophthalmopathy. Following sample collection, hyperthyroidism patients were given methimazole at a starting dose of 30 mg daily, and ophthalmopathy patients were given high-dose intravenous methylprednisolone. In total, 135 blood samples were TCR-sequenced: approximately 42 ophthalmopathy, some 72 hyperthyroidism and roughly 17 hyperthyroidism-to-ophthalmopathy patients. The 75 to 100 discovery patients were randomly split 7:3 into training and test sets. T-cell repertoires of thyroid tissue and blood were compared in six or seven hyperthyroidism patients. To explore V-J signatures distinguishing ophthalmopathy from hyperthyroidism, a discovery set of about a hundred patients (about 41 ophthalmopathy, roughly 55 stable hyperthyroidism) was enrolled. Points the paper makes about the study in general: In validation, the model predicted ophthalmopathy progression with roughly 68% sensitivity and around 72% specificity; eleven to twelve predicted patients were CT-confirmed with GO in a median of approximately six months. The 13-signature model separated ophthalmopathy from stable hyperthyroidism with approximately 90% sensitivity and approximately 83% specificity in cross-validation, and 80%/75% in the test set. Most expanded thyroid clonotypes with frequency above 0.001 were also detected in blood, suggesting blood repertoires may reflect the thyroid immune response. Sample size was not predetermined statistically, and investigators were not blinded to group allocation.

For repertoire sequencing, TCR beta CDR3 regions were amplified from RNA transcripts. HTBI primers and the Qiagen OneStep RT-PCR kit were used in a first-round RT-PCR, which was followed by a second-round multiplex PCR, size selection and purification. Libraries were sequenced on an Illumina HiSeq2000 using paired-end 100 bp reads. Under the source paper's analysis protocol: SOAPnuke was used to process the reads, throwing out any read that had adapters, had uncalled bases, had a mean Phred below 15, or lacked an exact constant-primer or identifier match. COPE v1.2.5 was used to merge the high-quality paired reads. Unique nucleotide sequences were defined as clonotypes and aligned to IMGT TRB V, D and J references using MiTCR v1.1. The analysis was limited to V-J combinations with a frequency above 0.0001, which together covered about 99% of the repertoires. A TCR clonal expansion and chaos score per V-J combination was defined as the ratio of F50 clonal expansion to chaos observed in the TCRdist matrix. Welch's t-statistics and random forest were used to reduce the features to approximately 13 V-J combinations, which were then used as input to a naive Bayes classifier. The Morisita-Horn index was used to measure how similar the thyroid and blood repertoires were. TCRdb passed the public sequencing reads through fastp at Q25 and MiXCR, retaining productive beta sequences. When rows share a CDR3 protein, they turn into one entry using the most common DNA and genes. The V and J calls and clone size come from TCRdb's table, not from the authors' own analysis. In this sample the table shows about 500,000 distinct CDR3 sequences, approximately 15% of which occur a single time. The ten largest make up around 9.8% of the sample.

Ophthalmopathy patients were characterized by moderately to severely active disease, a Clinical Activity Score of at least 3, a NOSPECS grade of at least 4, and a disease duration under 3 months. Patients with other autoimmune diseases, uncontrolled infections, pregnancy or lactation were excluded from the study. Clinical symptoms, serum thyroxine, TRAb, thyroid ultrasound and orbital computed tomography formed the basis of the diagnosis. PBMCs were isolated from 7.5 to 10 ml of fresh peripheral blood by Ficoll-Paque density gradient centrifugation. Trizol reagent was used to extract the total RNA, and its quality was then checked on an Agilent 2100 Bioanalyzer. This clonotype was detected ten times or more. The antigen it recognizes is unknown. Base qualities are missing; no much larger clone stands one base away. CDR1 GTSNPN and CDR2 SVGIG were looked up in the germline V gene (reference sequence). From its cysteine to its phenylalanine, the CDR3 spans 12 amino acids. Just the 36-base CDR3 DNA is kept, in frame starting at base 1.

This chain joins TRBV30 to TRBJ2-5; the junction holds 7 bases that match TRBD2. This receptor was obtained from a woman in her 30s with Graves' ophthalmopathy. Donor details come from another sample of the same person, matched by shared clones. Sequencing used blood. CDR3 loop: CTVSGGGETQYF. The DNA reads as follows: TGTACCGTCTCGGGGGGAGGTGAGACCCAGTACTTC.